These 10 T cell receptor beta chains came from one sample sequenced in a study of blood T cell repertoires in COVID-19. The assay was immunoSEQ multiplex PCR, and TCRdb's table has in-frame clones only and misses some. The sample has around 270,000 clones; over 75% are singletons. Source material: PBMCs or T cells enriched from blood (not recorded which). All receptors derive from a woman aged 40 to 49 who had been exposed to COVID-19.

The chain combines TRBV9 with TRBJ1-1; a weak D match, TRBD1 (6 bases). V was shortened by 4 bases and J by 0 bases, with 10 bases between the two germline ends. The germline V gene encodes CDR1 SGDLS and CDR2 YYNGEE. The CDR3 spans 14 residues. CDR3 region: CASSIGQLNTEAFF. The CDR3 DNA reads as TGTGCCAGCAGCATTGGACAGCTGAACACTGAAGCTTTCTTT.

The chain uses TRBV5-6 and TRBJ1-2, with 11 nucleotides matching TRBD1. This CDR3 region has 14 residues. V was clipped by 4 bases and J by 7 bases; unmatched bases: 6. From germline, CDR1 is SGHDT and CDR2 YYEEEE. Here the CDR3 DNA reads TGTGCCAGCAGCAGAGGACAGGGGGCAAGTGGCTACACCTTC. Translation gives CASSRGQGASGYTF.

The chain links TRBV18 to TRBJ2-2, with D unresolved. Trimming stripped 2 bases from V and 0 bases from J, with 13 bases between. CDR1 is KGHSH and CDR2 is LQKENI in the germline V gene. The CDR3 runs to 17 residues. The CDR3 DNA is TGTGCCAGCTCACCAGGGTCGAGACAACCGAACACCGGGGAGCTGTTTTTT. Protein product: CASSPGSRQPNTGELFF.

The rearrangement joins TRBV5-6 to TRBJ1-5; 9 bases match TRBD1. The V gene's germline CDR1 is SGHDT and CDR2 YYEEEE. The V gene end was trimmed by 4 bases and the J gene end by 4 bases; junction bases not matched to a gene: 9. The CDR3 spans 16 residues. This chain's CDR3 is CASSPGWDRVNQPQHF. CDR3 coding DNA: TGTGCCAGCAGCCCTGGATGGGACAGGGTTAATCAGCCCCAGCATTTT.

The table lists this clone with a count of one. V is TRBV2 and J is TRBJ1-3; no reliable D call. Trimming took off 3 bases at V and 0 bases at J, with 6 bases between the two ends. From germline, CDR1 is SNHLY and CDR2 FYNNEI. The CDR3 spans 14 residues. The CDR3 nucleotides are TGTGCCAGCAGTGATCTGAGCTCTGGAAACACCATATATTTT. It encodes CASSDLSSGNTIYF.

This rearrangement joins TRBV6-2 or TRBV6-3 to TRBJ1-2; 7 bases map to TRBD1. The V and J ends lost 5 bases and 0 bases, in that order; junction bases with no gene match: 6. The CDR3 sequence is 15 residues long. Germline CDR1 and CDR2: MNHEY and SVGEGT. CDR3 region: CASSPSGQPNYGYTF. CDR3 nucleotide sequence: TGTGCCAGCAGTCCCTCGGGACAGCCTAACTATGGCTACACCTTC.

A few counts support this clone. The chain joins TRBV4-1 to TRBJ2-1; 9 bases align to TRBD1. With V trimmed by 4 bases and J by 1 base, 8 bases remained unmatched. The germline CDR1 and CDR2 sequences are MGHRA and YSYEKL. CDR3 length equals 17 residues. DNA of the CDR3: TGCGCCAGCAGCCGGTGGGGGACAGGGATTTCCTACAATGAGCAGTTCTTC. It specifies CASSRWGTGISYNEQFF.

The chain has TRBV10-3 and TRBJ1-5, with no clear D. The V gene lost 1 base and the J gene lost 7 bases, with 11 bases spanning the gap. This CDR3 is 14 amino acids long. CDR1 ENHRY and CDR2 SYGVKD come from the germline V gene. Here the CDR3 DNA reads TGTGCCATCAGTGAGTTGGCCCAGTCACAGCCCCAGCATTTT. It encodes CAISELAQSQPQHF.

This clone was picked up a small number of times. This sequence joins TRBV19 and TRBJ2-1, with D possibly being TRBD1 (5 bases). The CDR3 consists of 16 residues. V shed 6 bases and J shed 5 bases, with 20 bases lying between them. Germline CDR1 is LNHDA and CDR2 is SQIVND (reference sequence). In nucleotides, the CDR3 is TGTGCCAGTAGGACCTCCGTGACAGAAGAAAACAATGAGCAGTTCTTC. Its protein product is CASRTSVTEENNEQFF.

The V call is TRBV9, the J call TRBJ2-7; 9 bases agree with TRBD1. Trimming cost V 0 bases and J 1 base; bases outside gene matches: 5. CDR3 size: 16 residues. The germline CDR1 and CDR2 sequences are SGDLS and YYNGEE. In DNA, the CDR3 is TGTGCCAGCAGCGTAGGACAGGGGGATGGATCCTACGAGCAGTACTTC. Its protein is CASSVGQGDGSYEQYF. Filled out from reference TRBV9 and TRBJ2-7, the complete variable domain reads DSGVTQTPKHLITATGQRVTLRCSPRSGDLSVYWYQQSLDQGLQFLIQYYNGEERAKGNILERFSAQQFPDLHSELNLSSLELGDSALYFCASSVGQGDGSYEQYFGPGTRLTVT.